This T cell receptor beta chain was retrieved from a study of pediatric ulcerative colitis. Study-wide results and limits: In rectum, acute severe colitis had expanded clones and less diversity. Repertoires came from total lymphocyte DNA, not specific subsets. A couple of rectal clonotypes were found only in ulcerative colitis patients, all of them.

This clone was counted between two and nine times. No antigen is known for it. Germline trimming cut 5 bases from V and 4 bases from J; bases unmatched to any gene: 10. Germline CDR1 and CDR2: SGHAT and FQNNGV. There are 15 residues in the CDR3. Rectal tissue came from one to two pinch biopsies taken at colonoscopy. TCRdb's table, derived via immunoSEQ multiplex PCR, lists solely in-frame clones and lacks some. The data contain around 13,000 clones, roughly three quarters of them singletons. The rearrangement links TRBV11-2 to TRBJ2-5; 7 bases fit TRBD2. This clonotype was obtained from a boy younger than 18 who was a control in a study of pediatric ulcerative colitis. Sequencing input: gut tissue. CDR3 sequence (DNA): TGTGCCAGCAGCGTATTTATCGCGGGAGTAGAGACCCAGTACTTC. Encoded protein: CASSVFIAGVETQYF.